This T cell receptor beta chain was documented in a study of cytotoxic CD8 clonotypes in ibrutinib-treated CLL. Looking at the study overall: Treatment had run for a median roughly 13 months, range 6 to 36, when response samples were taken. An average of around 250,000 productive templates and 80,000 to 95,000 productive rearrangements was obtained per sample.

TCRdb's table, derived via immunoSEQ multiplex PCR, lists solely in-frame clones and lacks some. Among more than 85,000 clones listed, 70% to 85% were seen once. Germline V lookup: CDR1 SGHRS, CDR2 YFSETQ. This CDR3 has 15 residues. V dropped 0 bases and J dropped 3 bases, with 9 bases sitting between them. This TCR was recovered from a human donor with chronic lymphocytic leukemia. V usage is TRBV5-1 and J usage is TRBJ1-4; possibly TRBD1 for D (6 bases). The sample consisted of PBMCs, taken after 12 months of ibrutinib treatment. This CDR3 is CASSLEGQPNEKLFF. In DNA form, the CDR3 reads TGCGCCAGCAGCTTGGAAGGACAGCCTAATGAAAAACTGTTTTTT.